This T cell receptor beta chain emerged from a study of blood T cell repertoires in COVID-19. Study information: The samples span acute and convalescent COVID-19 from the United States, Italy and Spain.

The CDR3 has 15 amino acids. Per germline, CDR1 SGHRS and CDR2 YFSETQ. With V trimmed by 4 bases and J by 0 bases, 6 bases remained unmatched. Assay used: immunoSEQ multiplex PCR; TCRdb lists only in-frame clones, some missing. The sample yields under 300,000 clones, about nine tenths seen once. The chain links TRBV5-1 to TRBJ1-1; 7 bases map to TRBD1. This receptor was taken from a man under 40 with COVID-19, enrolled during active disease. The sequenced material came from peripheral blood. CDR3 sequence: CASSPGQVMNTEAFF. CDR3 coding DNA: TGCGCCAGCAGCCCCGGACAGGTCATGAACACTGAAGCTTTCTTT.